This TCR beta chain stems from a study of blood T cell repertoires in COVID-19. Study as a whole: Nucleic acid was either cDNA or gDNA, and it came from T cells, B-cell-depleted T cells, or PBMCs.

Using immunoSEQ multiplex PCR, the repertoire was profiled, and TCRdb retains in-frame clones only, with some absent. This sample has under 250,000 clones, with almost 85% found just once. The V and J ends lost 5 bases and 0 bases, in that order; junction bases with no gene match: 3. CDR1 is SNHLY and CDR2 is FYNNEI in the germline V gene. The CDR3 extends over 14 amino acids. The sequence was collected from a man aged 50 to 59 with acute or convalescent COVID-19. The sequenced sample was peripheral blood. The rearrangement uses TRBV2 and TRBJ1-2, with TRBD1 identical over 7 bases. The CDR3 loop is CASSSGTANYGYTF. CDR3 bases: TGTGCCAGCAGTTCCGGGACAGCTAACTATGGCTACACCTTC.